The next 4 T cell receptor beta chains were all read from a single sample in a study of blood T cell repertoires in COVID-19. Clones were sequenced by immunoSEQ multiplex PCR, and TCRdb holds only the in-frame ones, with some missing. The sample has 380,000 or so clones, roughly 87% seen once. The specimen was PBMCs or T cells enriched from blood (not recorded which). Receptor source: a woman aged 35 to 49 with acute COVID-19.

The V gene is TRBV4-1, the J gene TRBJ2-1, with TRBD2 matching 16 bases. The germline V gene encodes CDR1 MGHRA and CDR2 YSYEKL. V lost 4 bases to trimming and J lost 7 bases; unmatched junction nucleotides: 7. The CDR3 has 17 amino acids. This chain's CDR3 is CASSRFPGLAGGNEQFF. CDR3 nucleotides: TGCGCCAGCAGCCGGTTCCCGGGACTAGCGGGGGGGAATGAGCAGTTCTTC.

The chain has TRBV19 and TRBJ2-5, with a possible D match to TRBD1 (7 bases). Looked up from germline, CDR1 is LNHDA and CDR2 is SQIVND (reference sequence). The CDR3 runs 16 residues. V was clipped by 5 bases and J by 5 bases, with 21 bases between them. CDR3 sequence: CASSFLGGQNKETQYF. The CDR3 region has the DNA TGTGCCAGTAGTTTCCTCGGGGGACAGAATAAGGAGACCCAGTACTTC.

J is TRBJ2-1 and V is TRBV6-1, with 7 nucleotides matching TRBD2. V trimming: 2 bases; J trimming: 6 bases; junction bases outside the gene matches: 1. CDR1 is MNHNS, CDR2 SASEGT, per germline. CDR3 length: 13 residues. The CDR3 sequence: CASSEPGGNEQFF. In nucleotides, the CDR3 is TGTGCCAGCAGTGAACCGGGGGGCAATGAGCAGTTCTTC.

This sequence joins TRBV7-8 and TRBJ1-2; D ambiguous. Trimming pared 5 bases from V and 5 bases from J, leaving 12 bases between. CDR3 size: 13 residues. CDR1 is SGHVS, CDR2 FQNEAQ, per germline. The CDR3 DNA is TGTGCCAGCAGCCCCCAGCAGGATTATGGCTACACCTTC. This translates into CASSPQQDYGYTF.